This T cell receptor (beta chain) appears in the sequencing data of a study of vaccination effects on CD4 cells after COVID-19. Libraries were prepared by immunoSEQ multiplex PCR; TCRdb keeps only in-frame clonotypes and omits some of them. The profile shows over 25,000 clones, approximately 70% of them singletons. Sequencing in the ViraFEST assay came after antigen-specific CD4+ T cells had been expanded with viral peptide pools, which were used to stimulate PBMC. Cells that had been cultured for less than 13 days were the source of isolated CD4+ T cells. Vaccination of participants consisted of two doses of either the BNT162b2 or mRNA-1273 vaccine. About this clone itself: Its antigen is not identified.

Looked up from germline, CDR1 is SQVTM and CDR2 is ANQGSEA. This CDR3 contains 14 residues. J was trimmed by 2 bases and V by 4 bases; bases with no gene match: 7. This clonotype was obtained from a human donor who received a COVID-19 vaccine. The chain links TRBV29-1 to TRBJ2-7; 8 bases line up with TRBD1. The sample consisted of CD4+ T cells from PBMCs cultured with HCoV-229E spike peptides, taken after COVID-19 vaccination. Here the CDR3 reads CSVALGQAPYEQYF. In DNA form, the CDR3 reads TGCAGCGTTGCCCTGGGACAGGCACCCTACGAGCAGTACTTC.